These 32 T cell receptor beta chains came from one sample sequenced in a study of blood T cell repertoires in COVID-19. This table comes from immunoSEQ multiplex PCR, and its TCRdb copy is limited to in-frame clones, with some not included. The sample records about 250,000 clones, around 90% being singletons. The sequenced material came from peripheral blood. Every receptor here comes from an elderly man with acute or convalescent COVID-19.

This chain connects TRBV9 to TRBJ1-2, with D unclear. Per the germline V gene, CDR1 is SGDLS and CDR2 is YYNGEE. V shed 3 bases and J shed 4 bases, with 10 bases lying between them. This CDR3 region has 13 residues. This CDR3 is CASSASRVYGYTF. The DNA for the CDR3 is TGTGCCAGCAGCGCCAGCCGGGTCTATGGCTACACCTTC.

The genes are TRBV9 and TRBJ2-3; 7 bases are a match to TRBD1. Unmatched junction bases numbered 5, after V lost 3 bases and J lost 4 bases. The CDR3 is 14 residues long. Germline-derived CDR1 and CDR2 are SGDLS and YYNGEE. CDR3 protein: CASSAYQGADTQYF. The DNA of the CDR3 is TGTGCCAGCAGCGCCTACCAGGGGGCAGATACGCAGTATTTT.

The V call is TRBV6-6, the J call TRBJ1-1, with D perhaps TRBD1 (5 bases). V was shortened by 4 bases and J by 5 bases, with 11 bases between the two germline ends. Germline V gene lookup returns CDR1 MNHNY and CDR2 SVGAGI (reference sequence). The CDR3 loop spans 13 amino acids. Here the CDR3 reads CASSFWGGTEAFF. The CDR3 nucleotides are TGTGCCAGCAGTTTTTGGGGCGGAACTGAAGCTTTCTTT.

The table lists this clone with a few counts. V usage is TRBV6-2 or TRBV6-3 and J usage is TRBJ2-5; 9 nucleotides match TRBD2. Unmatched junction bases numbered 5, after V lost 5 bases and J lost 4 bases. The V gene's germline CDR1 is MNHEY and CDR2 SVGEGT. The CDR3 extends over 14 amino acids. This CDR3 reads CASSPAGGAETQYF. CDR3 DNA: TGTGCCAGCAGTCCAGCGGGAGGTGCAGAGACCCAGTACTTC.

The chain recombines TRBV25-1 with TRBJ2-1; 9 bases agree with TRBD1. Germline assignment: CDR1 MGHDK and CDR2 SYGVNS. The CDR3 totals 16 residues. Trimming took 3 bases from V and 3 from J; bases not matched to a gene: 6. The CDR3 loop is CASSELRTGDYNEQFF. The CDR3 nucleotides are TGTGCCAGCAGTGAGCTCAGGACAGGGGACTACAATGAGCAGTTCTTC.

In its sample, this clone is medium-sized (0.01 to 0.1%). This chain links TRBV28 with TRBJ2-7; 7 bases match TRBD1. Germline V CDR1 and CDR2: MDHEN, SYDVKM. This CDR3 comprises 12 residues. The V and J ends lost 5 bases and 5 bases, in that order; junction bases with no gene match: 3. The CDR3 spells CASSTTGDEQYF. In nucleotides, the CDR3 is TGTGCCAGCAGTACCACAGGGGACGAGCAGTACTTC.

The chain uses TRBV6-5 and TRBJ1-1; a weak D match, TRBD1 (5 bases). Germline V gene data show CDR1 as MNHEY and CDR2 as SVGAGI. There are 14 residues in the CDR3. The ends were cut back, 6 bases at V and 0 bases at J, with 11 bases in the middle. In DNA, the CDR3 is TGTGCCAGCAGAATTGACAGCCTGAACACTGAAGCTTTCTTT. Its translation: CASRIDSLNTEAFF.

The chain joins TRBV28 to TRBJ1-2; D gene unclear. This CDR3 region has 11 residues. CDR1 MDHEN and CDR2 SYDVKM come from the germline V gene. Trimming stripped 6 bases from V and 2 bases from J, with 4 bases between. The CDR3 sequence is CASSTNYGYTF. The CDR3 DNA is TGTGCCAGCAGCACAAACTATGGCTACACCTTC.

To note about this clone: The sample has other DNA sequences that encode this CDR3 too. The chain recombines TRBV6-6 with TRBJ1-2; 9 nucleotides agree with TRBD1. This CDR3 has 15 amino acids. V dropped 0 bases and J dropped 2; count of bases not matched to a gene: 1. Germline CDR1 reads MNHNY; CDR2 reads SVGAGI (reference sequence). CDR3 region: CASSYSGTGNYGYTF. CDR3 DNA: TGTGCCAGCAGTTACTCGGGGACAGGGAACTATGGCTACACCTTC.

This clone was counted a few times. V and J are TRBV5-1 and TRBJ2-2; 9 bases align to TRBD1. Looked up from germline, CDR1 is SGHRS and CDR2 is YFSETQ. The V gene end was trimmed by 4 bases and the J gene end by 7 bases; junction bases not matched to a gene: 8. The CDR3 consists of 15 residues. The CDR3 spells CASSRGQGYSGELFF. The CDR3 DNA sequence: TGCGCCAGCAGCCGGGGACAGGGATATAGCGGGGAGCTGTTTTTT.

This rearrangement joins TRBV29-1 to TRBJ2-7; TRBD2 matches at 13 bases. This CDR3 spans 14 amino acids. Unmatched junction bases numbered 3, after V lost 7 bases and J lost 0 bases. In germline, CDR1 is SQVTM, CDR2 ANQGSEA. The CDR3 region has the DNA TGCAGCGCCAGGACTAGCGGGAGCTCCTACGAGCAGTACTTC. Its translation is CSARTSGSSYEQYF.

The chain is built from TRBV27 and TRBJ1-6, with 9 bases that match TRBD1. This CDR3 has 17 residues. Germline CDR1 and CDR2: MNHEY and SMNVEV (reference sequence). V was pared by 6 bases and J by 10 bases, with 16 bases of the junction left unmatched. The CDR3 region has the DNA TGTGCCAGCAGCCCTAGAAGACAGGGGGTGATTTCGTCACCCCTCCACTTT. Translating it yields CASSPRRQGVISSPLHF.

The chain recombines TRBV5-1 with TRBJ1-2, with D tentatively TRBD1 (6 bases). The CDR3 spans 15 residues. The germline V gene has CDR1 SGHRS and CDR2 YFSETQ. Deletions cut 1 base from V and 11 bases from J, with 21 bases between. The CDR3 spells CASSLTQGSIASYTF. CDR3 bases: TGCGCCAGCAGCTTGACCCAGGGGTCTATTGCCAGTTACACCTTC.

The CDR3 coding sequence is TGTGCCAGCAGCCGACAGTGGGTTGATCAGCCCCAGCATTTT. It encodes CASSRQWVDQPQHF. This sequence joins TRBV6-5 and TRBJ1-5; D perhaps matches TRBD1 (5 bases). V lost 6 bases to trimming and J lost 5 bases, with 14 bases between them. Germline V gene data show CDR1 as MNHEY and CDR2 as SVGAGI. The CDR3 extends over 14 amino acids.

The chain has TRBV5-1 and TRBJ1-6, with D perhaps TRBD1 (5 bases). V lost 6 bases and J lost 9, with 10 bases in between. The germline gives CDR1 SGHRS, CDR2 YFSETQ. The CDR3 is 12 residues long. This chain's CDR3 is CASNFGGSPLHF. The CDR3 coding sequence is TGCGCCAGCAACTTCGGGGGTTCACCCCTCCACTTT.

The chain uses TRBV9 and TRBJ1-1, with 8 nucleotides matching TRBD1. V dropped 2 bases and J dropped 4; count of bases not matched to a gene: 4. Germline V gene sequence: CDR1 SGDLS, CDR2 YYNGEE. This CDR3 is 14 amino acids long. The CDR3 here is CASSVQGATTEAFF. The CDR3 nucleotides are TGTGCCAGCAGCGTTCAGGGGGCGACCACTGAAGCTTTCTTT.

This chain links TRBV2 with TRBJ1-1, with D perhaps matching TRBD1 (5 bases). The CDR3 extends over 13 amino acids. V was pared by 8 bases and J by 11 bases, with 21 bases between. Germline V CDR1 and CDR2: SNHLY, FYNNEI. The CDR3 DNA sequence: TGTGCCAGCGGGCAGGGATTGGCGGGATTCGCTTTCTTT. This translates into CASGQGLAGFAFF.

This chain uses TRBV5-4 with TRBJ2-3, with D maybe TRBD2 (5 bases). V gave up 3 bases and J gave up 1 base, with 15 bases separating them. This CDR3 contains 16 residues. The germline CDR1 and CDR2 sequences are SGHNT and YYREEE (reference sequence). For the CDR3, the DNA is TGTGCCAGCAGCTCGGAGTCGCTTAGCGGCACAGATACGCAGTATTTT. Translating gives CASSSESLSGTDTQYF.

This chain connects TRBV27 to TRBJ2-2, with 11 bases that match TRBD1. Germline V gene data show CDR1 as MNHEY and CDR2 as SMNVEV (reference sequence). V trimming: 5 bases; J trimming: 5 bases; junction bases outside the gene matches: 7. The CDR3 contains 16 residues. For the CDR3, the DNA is TGTGCCAGCAGTCGGACAGGGGGCTATCAGACCGGGGAGCTGTTTTTT. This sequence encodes CASSRTGGYQTGELFF.

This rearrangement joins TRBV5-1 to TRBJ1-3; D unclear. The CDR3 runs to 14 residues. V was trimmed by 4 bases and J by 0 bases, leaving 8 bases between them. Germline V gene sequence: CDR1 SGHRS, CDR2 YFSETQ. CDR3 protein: CASSLRSSGNTIYF. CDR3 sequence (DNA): TGCGCCAGCAGCCTTCGTTCCTCTGGAAACACCATATATTTT.

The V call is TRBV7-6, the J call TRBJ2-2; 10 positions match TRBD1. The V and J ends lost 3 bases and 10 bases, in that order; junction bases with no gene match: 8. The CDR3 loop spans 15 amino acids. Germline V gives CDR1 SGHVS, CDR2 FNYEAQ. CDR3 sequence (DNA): TGTGCCAGCAGCTTGGGGGGACAGGGGAGTTTGGAGCTGTTTTTT. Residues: CASSLGGQGSLELFF.

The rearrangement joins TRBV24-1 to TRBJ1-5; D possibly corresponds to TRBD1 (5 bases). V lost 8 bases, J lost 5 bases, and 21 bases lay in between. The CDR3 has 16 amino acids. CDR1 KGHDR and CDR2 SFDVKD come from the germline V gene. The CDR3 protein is CATKRGGEFYDQPQHF. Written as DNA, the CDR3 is TGTGCCACCAAGAGGGGAGGGGAGTTCTATGATCAGCCCCAGCATTTT.

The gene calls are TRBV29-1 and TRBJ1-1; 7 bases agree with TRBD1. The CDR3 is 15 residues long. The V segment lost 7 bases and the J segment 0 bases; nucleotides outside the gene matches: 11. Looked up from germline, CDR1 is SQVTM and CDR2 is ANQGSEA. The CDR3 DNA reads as TGCAGCGCTTTAGGGACAGCTCACATGAACACTGAAGCTTTCTTT. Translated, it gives CSALGTAHMNTEAFF.

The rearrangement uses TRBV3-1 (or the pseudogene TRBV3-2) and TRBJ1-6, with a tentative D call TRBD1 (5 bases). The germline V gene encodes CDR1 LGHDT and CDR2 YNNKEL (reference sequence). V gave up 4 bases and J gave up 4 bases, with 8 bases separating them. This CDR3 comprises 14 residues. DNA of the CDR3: TGTGCCAGCAGCCCGGGGGGTTATAATTCACCCCTCCACTTT. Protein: CASSPGGYNSPLHF.

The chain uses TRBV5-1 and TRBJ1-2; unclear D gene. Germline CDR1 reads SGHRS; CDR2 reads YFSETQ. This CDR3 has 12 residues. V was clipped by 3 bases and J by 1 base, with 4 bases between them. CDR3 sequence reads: CASSSGNYGYTF. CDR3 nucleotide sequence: TGCGCCAGCAGCTCGGGTAACTATGGCTACACCTTC.

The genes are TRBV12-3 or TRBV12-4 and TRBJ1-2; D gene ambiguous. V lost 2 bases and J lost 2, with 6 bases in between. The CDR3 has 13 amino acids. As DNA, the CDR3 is TGTGCCAGCAGTTTACGCAGGAACTATGGCTACACCTTC. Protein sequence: CASSLRRNYGYTF.

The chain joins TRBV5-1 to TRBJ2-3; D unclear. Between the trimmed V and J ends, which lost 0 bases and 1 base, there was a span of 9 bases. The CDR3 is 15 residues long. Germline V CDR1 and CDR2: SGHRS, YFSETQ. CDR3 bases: TGCGCCAGCAGCTTGGAGAGTACGGGCACAGATACGCAGTATTTT. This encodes CASSLESTGTDTQYF.

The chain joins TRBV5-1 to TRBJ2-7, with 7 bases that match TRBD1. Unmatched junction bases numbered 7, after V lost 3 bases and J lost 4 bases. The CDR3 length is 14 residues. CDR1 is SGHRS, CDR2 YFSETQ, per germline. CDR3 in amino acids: CASSWQGVIYEQYF. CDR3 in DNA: TGCGCCAGCAGCTGGCAGGGGGTGATATACGAGCAGTACTTC. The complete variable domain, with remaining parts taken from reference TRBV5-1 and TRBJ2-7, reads KAGVTQTPRYLIKTRGQQVTLSCSPISGHRSVSWYQQTPGQGLQFLFEYFSETQRNKGNFPGRFSGRQFSNSRSEMNVSTLELGDSALYLCASSWQGVIYEQYFGPGTRLTVT.

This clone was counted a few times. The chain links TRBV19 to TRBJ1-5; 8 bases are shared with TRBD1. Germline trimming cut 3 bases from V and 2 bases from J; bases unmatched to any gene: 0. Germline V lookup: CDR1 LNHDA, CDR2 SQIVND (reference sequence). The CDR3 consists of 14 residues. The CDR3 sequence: CASSMTGGNQPQHF. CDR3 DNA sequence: TGTGCCAGTAGTATGACAGGGGGCAATCAGCCCCAGCATTTT. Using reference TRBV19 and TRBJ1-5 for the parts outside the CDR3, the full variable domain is DGGITQSPKYLFRKEGQNVTLSCEQNLNHDAMYWYRQDPGQGLRLIYYSQIVNDFQKGDIAEGYSVSREKKESFPLTVTSAQKNPTAFYLCASSMTGGNQPQHFGDGTRLSIL.

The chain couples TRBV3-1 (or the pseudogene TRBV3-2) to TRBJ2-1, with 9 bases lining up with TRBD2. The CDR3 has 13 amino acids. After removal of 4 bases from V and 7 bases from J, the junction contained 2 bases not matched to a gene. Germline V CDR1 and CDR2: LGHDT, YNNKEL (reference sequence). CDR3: CASSRTSGNEQFF. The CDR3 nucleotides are TGTGCCAGCAGCCGAACTAGCGGGAATGAGCAGTTCTTC.

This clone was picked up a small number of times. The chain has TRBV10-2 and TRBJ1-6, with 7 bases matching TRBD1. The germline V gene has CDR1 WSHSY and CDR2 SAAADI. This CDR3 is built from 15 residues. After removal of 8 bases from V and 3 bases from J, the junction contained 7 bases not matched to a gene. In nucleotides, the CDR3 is TGCGCCAGCGGATTAACAGGGGACTATAATTCACCCCTCCACTTT. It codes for CASGLTGDYNSPLHF.

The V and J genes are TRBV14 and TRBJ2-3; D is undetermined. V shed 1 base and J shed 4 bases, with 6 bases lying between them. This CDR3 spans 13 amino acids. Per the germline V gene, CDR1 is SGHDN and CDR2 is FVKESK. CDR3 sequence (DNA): TGTGCCAGCAGCCAAGGAGCCGCAGATACGCAGTATTTT. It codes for CASSQGAADTQYF.